Below are 32 T cell receptor beta chains sequenced from a single sample in a study of vaccination effects on CD4 cells after COVID-19. Before sequencing, viral peptide pools were used by the ViraFEST assay to expand antigen-specific CD4+ T cells. Cultured cells yielded isolated CD4+ T cells after nine to ten days. From March to December 2020, the person had a SARS-CoV-2 infection that was confirmed by PCR. Libraries were prepared by immunoSEQ multiplex PCR; TCRdb keeps only in-frame clonotypes and omits some of them. The data contain tens of thousands of clones, about three quarters of them singletons. For these receptors, no antigen is known. Material: CD4+ T cells from PBMCs cultured with HCoV-NL63 spike peptides, obtained before COVID-19 vaccination. Receptor source: a human donor who had a prior SARS-CoV-2 infection.

Only a few counts were recorded for this clone. This sequence joins TRBV7-2 and TRBJ2-4, with TRBD1 identical over 7 bases. The germline gives CDR1 SGHTA, CDR2 FQGNSA. This CDR3 has 14 amino acids. Trimming cost V 4 bases and J 13 bases; bases outside gene matches: 13. CDR3 DNA sequence: TGTGCCAGCAGCTCATACCGGGACAGCCCCATCCAGTACTTC. Its protein is CASSSYRDSPIQYF.

V and J are TRBV10-3 and TRBJ2-5, with 10 positions matching TRBD2. The V gene end was trimmed by 6 bases and the J gene end by 6 bases; junction bases not matched to a gene: 10. CDR1 is ENHRY and CDR2 is SYGVKD in the germline V gene. This CDR3 region has 15 residues. The CDR3 nucleotides are TGTGCCATCAGCGGACTAGCGGTACCGGTGAAGACCCAGTACTTC. Amino acids: CAISGLAVPVKTQYF.

The CDR3 DNA is TGTGCCACCGAGGCCCGGCGAGTTAAAGATACGCAGTATTTT. Its protein is CATEARRVKDTQYF. This chain uses TRBV15 with TRBJ2-3; D gene unclear. V dropped 8 bases and J dropped 5 bases, with 17 bases sitting between them. Germline-derived CDR1 and CDR2 are LNHNV and YYDKDF (reference sequence). The CDR3 has 14 amino acids.

The chain carries TRBV5-6 and TRBJ2-3, with TRBD2 matching 10 bases. The CDR3 has 15 residues. V shed 4 bases and J 2 bases; nucleotides not matched to a gene: 4. Germline CDR1 and CDR2: SGHDT and YYEEEE. The DNA of the CDR3 is TGTGCCAGCAGCATAGCGGGGGGAGACACAGATACGCAGTATTTT. Encoded protein: CASSIAGGDTDTQYF. Together with reference TRBV5-6 and TRBJ2-3, the CDR3 gives the full variable domain: DAGVTQSPTHLIKTRGQQVTLRCSPKSGHDTVSWYQQALGQGPQFIFQYYEEEERQRGNFPDRFSGHQFPNYSSELNVNALLLGDSALYLCASSIAGGDTDTQYFGPGTRLTVL.

For the CDR3, the DNA is TGTGCCAGCAGCCGGCAAGAGACCCAGTACTTC. It is translated as CASSRQETQYF. J is TRBJ2-5 and V is TRBV7-2; D not resolved. The CDR3 totals 11 residues. The V end lost 5 bases, the J end lost 2 bases, and 3 bases lay between the germline ends. Germline V CDR1 and CDR2: SGHTA, FQGNSA.

The rearrangement links TRBV5-4 to TRBJ1-1, with D possibly TRBD1 on 6 matching bases. In germline, CDR1 is SGHNT, CDR2 YYREEE (reference sequence). The germline V and J ends were trimmed by 4 bases and 1 base, with 8 bases remaining between them. The length of the CDR3 is 13 residues. The chain's CDR3 is CASSPTGNTEAFF. CDR3 DNA sequence: TGTGCCAGCAGCCCGACAGGGAACACTGAAGCTTTCTTT. Filled out from reference TRBV5-4 and TRBJ1-1, the complete variable domain reads ETGVTQSPTHLIKTRGQQVTLRCSSQSGHNTVSWYQQALGQGPQFIFQYYREEENGRGNFPPRFSGLQFPNYSSELNVNALELDDSALYLCASSPTGNTEAFFGQGTRLTVV.

This chain links TRBV27 with TRBJ1-1, with 9 nucleotides matching TRBD1. This CDR3 contains 15 residues. With 2 bases clipped from V and 8 bases from J, the junction kept 9 bases outside the gene matches. From germline, CDR1 is MNHEY and CDR2 SMNVEV (reference sequence). In nucleotides, the CDR3 is TGTGCCAGCAGTTTACGCCCGGGACAGGGCCTCGAAGCTTTCTTT. It is translated as CASSLRPGQGLEAFF.

The rearrangement uses TRBV5-8 and TRBJ1-5, with 8 positions matching TRBD1. The CDR3 has 16 residues. CDR1 is SGHTS and CDR2 is YDEGEE in the germline V gene. The junction had 6 bases not matched to a gene; V was cut back by 2 bases and J by 2 bases. The CDR3 region has the DNA TGTGCCAGCAGCTTTGACAGGGGCGAACGCAATCAGCCCCAGCATTTT. Translated, it gives CASSFDRGERNQPQHF.

The V and J genes are TRBV18 and TRBJ2-7, with 11 bases matching TRBD1. CDR3 length equals 15 residues. Germline V gene data show CDR1 as KGHSH and CDR2 as LQKENI. J gave up 2 bases and V 4 bases, and 4 bases lay outside the gene matches. The CDR3 region has the DNA TGTGCCAGCTCACGACCGGGACAGGGGGCCTACGAGCAGTACTTC. Residues: CASSRPGQGAYEQYF.

CDR3 nucleotide sequence: TGTGCCACCAGCAGAGGACGGGACAGGGGGGTCCACGAGCAGTACTTC. It yields the protein CATSRGRDRGVHEQYF. The chain has TRBV15 and TRBJ2-7, with 11 bases that match TRBD1. With 1 base clipped from V and 5 bases from J, the junction kept 7 bases outside the gene matches. This CDR3 has 16 residues. CDR1 and CDR2 (germline): LNHNV, YYDKDF (reference sequence).

The chain combines TRBV3-1 (or the pseudogene TRBV3-2) with TRBJ1-1; D ambiguous. The CDR3 covers 15 residues. The V gene lost 3 bases and the J gene lost 9 bases, with 20 bases spanning the gap. Germline V gives CDR1 LGHDT, CDR2 YNNKEL (reference sequence). The CDR3 sequence is CASSQGWAIPAQAFF. CDR3 DNA sequence: TGTGCCAGCAGCCAGGGGTGGGCTATCCCGGCGCAAGCTTTCTTT.

The chain joins TRBV10-3 to TRBJ2-1; the match to TRBD2 covers 7 bases. The CDR3 contains 14 residues. Germline lookup yields CDR1 ENHRY and CDR2 SYGVKD. With 6 bases clipped from V and 7 bases from J, the junction kept 9 bases outside the gene matches. The chain's CDR3 is CAIRPSGFGNEQFF. The CDR3 region has the DNA TGTGCCATCAGGCCTAGCGGTTTCGGGAATGAGCAGTTCTTC.

V gene TRBV4-1 combines with J gene TRBJ2-3; D is possibly TRBD1 or TRBD2 (5 bases each). CDR3 length: 17 residues. The ends were cut back, 0 bases at V and 1 base at J, with 14 bases in the middle. Germline-derived CDR1 and CDR2 are MGHRA and YSYEKL. CDR3 bases: TGCGCCAGCAGCCAAGAGGGGGTGGCTTCTGGCACAGATACGCAGTATTTT. Protein product: CASSQEGVASGTDTQYF.

The chain links TRBV9 to TRBJ1-1; maybe TRBD1 (6 bases). Trimming removed 0 bases from V and 5 bases from J, with 14 bases in between. CDR1 and CDR2 (germline): SGDLS, YYNGEE. The length of the CDR3 is 15 residues. CDR3 coding DNA: TGTGCCAGCAGCGTAGGGGGGGGCTTGGTGACTGAAGCTTTCTTT. It encodes CASSVGGGLVTEAFF.

The CDR3 DNA follows: TGTGCCAGCAGCCAAGACGGGGGGGGTAACACCGGGGAGCTGTTTTTT. Translation: CASSQDGGGNTGELFF. V usage is TRBV7-2 and J usage is TRBJ2-2, with 8 nucleotides matching TRBD2. V dropped 5 bases and J dropped 2; count of bases not matched to a gene: 7. The CDR3 contains 16 residues. Germline V gene data show CDR1 as SGHTA and CDR2 as FQGNSA.

This clone was seen a few times. The CDR3 sequence is CSASSPTDNYGYTF. CDR3 nucleotides: TGCAGTGCTAGTAGCCCGACAGACAACTATGGCTACACCTTC. The rearrangement uses TRBV20-1 and TRBJ1-2, with D possibly matching TRBD1 (5 bases). V gave up 3 bases and J gave up 2 bases, with 13 bases separating them. The germline CDR1 and CDR2 sequences are DFQATT and SNEGSKA (reference sequence). The CDR3 length is 14 residues.

Only one count was recorded for this clone. The CDR3, as DNA: TGTGCCAGCAGCTTAACAGGGGGCGCAGGTCAGCCCCAGCATTTT. As protein: CASSLTGGAGQPQHF. The chain employs TRBV7-9 and TRBJ1-5, with 9 bases matching TRBD1. V lost 2 bases and J lost 6; bases outside the gene matches: 5. The CDR3 totals 15 residues. Germline-derived CDR1 and CDR2 are SEHNR and FQNEAQ (reference sequence).

The chain employs TRBV6-2 or TRBV6-3 and TRBJ2-1; D unresolved. Between the trimmed V and J ends, which lost 2 bases and 2 bases, there was a span of 16 bases. The CDR3 sequence is 17 residues long. Germline V gene sequence: CDR1 MNHEY, CDR2 SVGEGT. CDR3 coding DNA: TGTGCCAGCAGTTACGTGTTAACCCAAATGACCTACAATGAGCAGTTCTTC. Protein sequence: CASSYVLTQMTYNEQFF.

The chain combines TRBV6-6 with TRBJ1-1; D might be TRBD1 (6 bases). Trimming removed 3 bases from V and 4 bases from J, with 18 bases in between. Germline CDR1 reads MNHNY; CDR2 reads SVGAGI (reference sequence). This CDR3 is 16 amino acids long. CDR3 nucleotides: TGTGCCAGCAGTTATTCGGGGGGCTCAGGACCCACTGAAGCTTTCTTT. Translation gives CASSYSGGSGPTEAFF.

The rearrangement uses TRBV5-6 and TRBJ2-7; 7 bases are shared with TRBD1. Germline V gene sequence: CDR1 SGHDT, CDR2 YYEEEE. The CDR3 has 13 residues. V lost 4 bases to trimming and J lost 5 bases; unmatched junction nucleotides: 6. Here the CDR3 reads CASSRTGSNEQYF. DNA of the CDR3: TGTGCCAGCAGCCGGACAGGTTCCAACGAGCAGTACTTC.

This chain links TRBV18 with TRBJ2-7; D gene uncertain. Germline loops: CDR1 KGHSH, CDR2 LQKENI. The ends were cut back, 0 bases at V and 2 bases at J, with 8 bases in the middle. The CDR3 loop spans 14 amino acids. For the CDR3, the DNA is TGTGCCAGCTCACCACCCACAGTACCCTACGAGCAGTACTTC. Translated: CASSPPTVPYEQYF.

CDR3 loop: CASRQGLSNQPQHF. CDR3 in DNA: TGTGCCAGCAGGCAGGGGTTAAGCAATCAGCCCCAGCATTTT. The chain joins TRBV2 to TRBJ1-5; TRBD1 might be the D (6 bases). The V gene's germline CDR1 is SNHLY and CDR2 FYNNEI. The CDR3 contains 14 residues. Trimming stripped 6 bases from V and 1 base from J, with 10 bases between.

The V and J genes are TRBV5-6 and TRBJ2-5; tentative D call: TRBD1 (6 bases). Trimming took 4 bases from V and 7 from J, leaving 17 bases between them. There are 14 residues in the CDR3. Looked up from germline, CDR1 is SGHDT and CDR2 is YYEEEE. The CDR3 region has the DNA TGTGCCAGCAGCCCGTGGGACACCTTGGTGACCCAGTACTTC. Translating it yields CASSPWDTLVTQYF. The complete variable domain, with remaining parts taken from reference TRBV5-6 and TRBJ2-5, reads DAGVTQSPTHLIKTRGQQVTLRCSPKSGHDTVSWYQQALGQGPQFIFQYYEEEERQRGNFPDRFSGHQFPNYSSELNVNALLLGDSALYLCASSPWDTLVTQYFGPGTRLLVL.

V usage is TRBV5-1 and J usage is TRBJ2-3, with D tentatively TRBD1 or TRBD2 (5 bases each). The germline V and J ends were trimmed by 4 bases and 4 bases, with 13 bases remaining between them. The V gene's germline CDR1 is SGHRS and CDR2 YFSETQ. This CDR3 is 14 amino acids long. CDR3 sequence (DNA): TGCGCCAGCAGCGGGGGACCGGGCGCAGATACGCAGTATTTT. As protein: CASSGGPGADTQYF.

V is TRBV27 and J is TRBJ1-1; D is uncertain. Germline-derived CDR1 and CDR2 are MNHEY and SMNVEV (reference sequence). The CDR3 has 13 residues. V dropped 3 bases and J dropped 11 bases, with 16 bases sitting between them. The CDR3 loop is CASSLKADRPAFF. CDR3 DNA: TGTGCCAGCAGTTTGAAGGCGGATCGGCCGGCTTTCTTT.

This clone was picked up a small number of times. The chain carries TRBV7-9 and TRBJ2-5, with 12 positions matching TRBD2. The CDR3 totals 15 residues. After removal of 2 bases from V and 4 bases from J, the junction contained 2 bases not matched to a gene. In germline, CDR1 is SEHNR, CDR2 FQNEAQ (reference sequence). CDR3 in amino acids: CASSLLAGGRETQYF. The CDR3 DNA follows: TGTGCCAGCAGCTTACTAGCGGGGGGGCGAGAGACCCAGTACTTC.

The rearrangement links TRBV7-9 to TRBJ2-1; D is possibly TRBD2 (7 bases). Germline V gene lookup returns CDR1 SEHNR and CDR2 FQNEAQ (reference sequence). V lost 1 base and J 9 bases, leaving 22 bases between the germline ends. This CDR3 is built from 17 residues. The CDR3 nucleotides are TGTGCCAGCAGCTTAGTTGCTTTCTACGTGAGGGGGGGTGAGCAGTTCTTC. This translates into CASSLVAFYVRGGEQFF.

This clone has only one observation. The chain links TRBV12-5 to TRBJ1-5, with 8 bases matching TRBD1. The CDR3 length is 15 residues. Unmatched junction bases numbered 2, after V lost 1 base and J lost 3 bases. Germline V CDR1 and CDR2: LGHNT, FRNRAP. The CDR3 here is CASGLGQGNNQPQHF. The CDR3 nucleotides are TGTGCTAGTGGTTTGGGACAGGGGAACAATCAGCCCCAGCATTTT.

The chain is built from TRBV6-6 and TRBJ1-2, with 7 bases lining up with TRBD1. V shed 6 bases, J shed 4 bases, and the junction held 5 bases outside the gene matches. The V gene's germline CDR1 is MNHNY and CDR2 SVGAGI (reference sequence). The CDR3 covers 13 residues. The CDR3 coding sequence is TGTGCCAGCAGACGACAGGGTGTCTATGGCTACACCTTC. Protein product: CASRRQGVYGYTF.

This clone was detected once. The rearrangement uses TRBV5-1 and TRBJ1-1, with D perhaps TRBD1 (5 bases). Germline values: CDR1 SGHRS, CDR2 YFSETQ. V lost 0 bases and J lost 3, with 9 bases in between. The CDR3 runs 14 residues. In nucleotides, the CDR3 is TGCGCCAGCAGCTTGGTATTAGGGGACACTGAAGCTTTCTTT. Translated: CASSLVLGDTEAFF. Full variable domain (missing parts from reference TRBV5-1 and TRBJ1-1): KAGVTQTPRYLIKTRGQQVTLSCSPISGHRSVSWYQQTPGQGLQFLFEYFSETQRNKGNFPGRFSGRQFSNSRSEMNVSTLELGDSALYLCASSLVLGDTEAFFGQGTRLTVV.

This chain connects TRBV24-1 to TRBJ2-5; D gene uncertain. V lost 2 bases, J lost 1 base, and 10 bases lay in between. The CDR3 sequence is 15 residues long. The germline CDR1 and CDR2 sequences are KGHDR and SFDVKD. The CDR3 DNA reads TGTGCCACCAGTGATTCCGGGCAGTTCCAAGAGACCCAGTACTTC. It codes for CATSDSGQFQETQYF.

This rearrangement joins TRBV7-2 to TRBJ1-1; D is uncertain. The CDR3 covers 13 residues. Trimming took off 1 base at V and 6 bases at J, with 9 bases between the two ends. Germline-derived CDR1 and CDR2 are SGHTA and FQGNSA. The CDR3 here is CASSLDYRSEAFF. CDR3 coding DNA: TGTGCCAGCAGCTTAGATTATAGGTCTGAAGCTTTCTTT.